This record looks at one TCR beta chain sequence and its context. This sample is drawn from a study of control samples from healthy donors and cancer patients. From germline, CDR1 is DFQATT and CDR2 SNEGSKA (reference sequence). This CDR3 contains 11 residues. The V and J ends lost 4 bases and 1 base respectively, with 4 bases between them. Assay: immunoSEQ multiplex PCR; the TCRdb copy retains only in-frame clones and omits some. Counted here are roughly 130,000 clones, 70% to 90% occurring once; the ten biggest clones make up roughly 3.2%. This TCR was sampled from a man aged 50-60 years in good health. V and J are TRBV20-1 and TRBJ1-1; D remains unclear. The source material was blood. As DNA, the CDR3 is TGCAGTGCTAACAGGAACACTGAAGCTTTCTTT. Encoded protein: CSANRNTEAFF.